This T cell receptor (beta chain) derives from a study of T cell changes during pregnancy in multiple sclerosis. Clones were read by immunoSEQ multiplex PCR, and TCRdb kept only the in-frame ones, dropping some. The sample shows about 67,000 clones, about 90% of them seen only once. The receptor was isolated from a female donor with multiple sclerosis, enrolled in a pregnancy study. Sequencing used peripheral blood, obtained after pregnancy.

The CDR3 DNA reads TGTGCCAGCAGCCAGGGACTGCCGGGTGGCGGGGAGCTGTTTTTT. Translating it yields CASSQGLPGGGELFF. V is TRBV7-9 and J is TRBJ2-2, with D perhaps TRBD2 (6 bases). This CDR3 has 15 amino acids. CDR1 is SEHNR, CDR2 FQNEAQ, per germline (reference sequence). V was trimmed by 5 bases and J by 7 bases, leaving 17 bases between them.